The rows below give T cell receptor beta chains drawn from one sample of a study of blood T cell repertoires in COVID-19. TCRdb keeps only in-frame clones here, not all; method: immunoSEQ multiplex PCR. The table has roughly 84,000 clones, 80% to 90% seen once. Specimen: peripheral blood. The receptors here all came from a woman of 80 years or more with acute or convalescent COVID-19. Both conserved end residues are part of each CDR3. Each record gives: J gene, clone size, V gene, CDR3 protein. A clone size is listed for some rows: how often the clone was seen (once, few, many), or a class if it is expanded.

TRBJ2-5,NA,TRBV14,CASSQDPHGGFQETQYF
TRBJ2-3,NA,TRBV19,CAIRGGGTDTQYF
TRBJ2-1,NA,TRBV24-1,CATSALGGNEQFF
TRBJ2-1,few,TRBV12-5,CASFSLGQGFNEQFF
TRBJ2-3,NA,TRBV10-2,CASSEGTSTDTQYF
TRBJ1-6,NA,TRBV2,CASSRDKSSPLHF
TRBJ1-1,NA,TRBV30,CAWSQGTNTEAFF
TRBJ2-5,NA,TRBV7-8,CASSLVGQGSQETQYF
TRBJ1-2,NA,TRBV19,CASSIEGRYGYTF
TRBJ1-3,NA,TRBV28,CASSSPYSGNTIYF
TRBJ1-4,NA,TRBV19,CASSIQGSATNEKLFF
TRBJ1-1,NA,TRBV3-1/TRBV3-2,CASSLGTVQNTEAFF
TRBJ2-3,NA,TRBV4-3,CASSQGAKRGVADTQYF
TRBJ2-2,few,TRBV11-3,CASGAGGISGELFF
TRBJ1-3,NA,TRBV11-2,CASSFGQGYPVYF
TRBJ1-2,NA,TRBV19,CASSGTGTNYGYTF
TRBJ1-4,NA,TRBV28,CACGAATNEKLFF
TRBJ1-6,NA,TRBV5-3,CARSLGQEGPFEALHF
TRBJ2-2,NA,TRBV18,CASSPPYIESHGELFF
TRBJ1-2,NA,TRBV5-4,CASSSVVSYGYTF
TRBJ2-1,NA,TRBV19,CASNVGQWGGEQFF
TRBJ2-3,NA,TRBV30,CAWRSGGLADTQYF
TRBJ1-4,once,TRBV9,CASSGGLFNEKLFF
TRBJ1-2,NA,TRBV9,CASSFDGGSPSGGYTF
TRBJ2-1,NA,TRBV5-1,CASSLSGTGDNEQFF
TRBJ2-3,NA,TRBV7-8,CASSLVVSGGLRDTQYF
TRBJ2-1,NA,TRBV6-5,CASKSGGSYNEQFF
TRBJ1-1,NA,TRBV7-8,CASSLSGGGQPETAFF
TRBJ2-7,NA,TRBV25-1,CASSAPREQYF
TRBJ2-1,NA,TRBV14,CASSHLQGPYNEQFF
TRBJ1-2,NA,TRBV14,CASSQAGRRTF
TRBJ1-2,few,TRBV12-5,CASAPAGAYGYTF
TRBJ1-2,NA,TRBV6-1,CASSDSPNPTGWSYGYTF
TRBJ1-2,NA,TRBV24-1,CATSADRTGYTF
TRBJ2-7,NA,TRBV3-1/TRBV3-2,CASSLLNRDRGLKQYF
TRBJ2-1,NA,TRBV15,CATAPDNHNEQFF
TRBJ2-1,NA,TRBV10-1,CASSPRGREHFGEQFF
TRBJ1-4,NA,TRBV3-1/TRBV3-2,CASSQRQGGEKLFF
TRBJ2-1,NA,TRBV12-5,CASGLVSLAGGNEQFF
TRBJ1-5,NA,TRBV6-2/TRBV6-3,CASSYSDKLYQPQHF
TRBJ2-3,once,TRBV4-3,CASSPTVRADTQYF
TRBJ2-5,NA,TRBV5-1,CASSLGASARETQYF
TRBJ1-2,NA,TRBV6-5,CASNTGQTHYGYTF
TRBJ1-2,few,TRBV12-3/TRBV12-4,CASSRGRTGGYTF
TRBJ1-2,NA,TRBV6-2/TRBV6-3,CASSSTYRGGYTF
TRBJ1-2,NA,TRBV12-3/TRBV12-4,CASSLGRDYGYTF
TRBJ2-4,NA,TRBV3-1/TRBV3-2,CASSPWAQGLAGREAKNIQYF
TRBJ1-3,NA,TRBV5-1,CASSSGQLPSGNTIYF
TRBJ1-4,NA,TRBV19,CASSITGTGLPGDEKLFF
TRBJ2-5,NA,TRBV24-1,CATSDPPGGSEETQYF
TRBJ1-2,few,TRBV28,CASSSQTGGPNYGYTF
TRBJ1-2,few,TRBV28,CASSSNAGQGRGYGYTF
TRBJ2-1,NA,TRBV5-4,CASSPNPTGSRLSYNEQFF
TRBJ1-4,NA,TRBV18,CASSPSARTAATNEKLFF
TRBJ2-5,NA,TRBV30,CAWRAGGAETQYF
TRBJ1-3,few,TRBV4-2,CASSQESESGNTIYF
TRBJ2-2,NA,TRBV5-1,CASSLESRLPTGELFF